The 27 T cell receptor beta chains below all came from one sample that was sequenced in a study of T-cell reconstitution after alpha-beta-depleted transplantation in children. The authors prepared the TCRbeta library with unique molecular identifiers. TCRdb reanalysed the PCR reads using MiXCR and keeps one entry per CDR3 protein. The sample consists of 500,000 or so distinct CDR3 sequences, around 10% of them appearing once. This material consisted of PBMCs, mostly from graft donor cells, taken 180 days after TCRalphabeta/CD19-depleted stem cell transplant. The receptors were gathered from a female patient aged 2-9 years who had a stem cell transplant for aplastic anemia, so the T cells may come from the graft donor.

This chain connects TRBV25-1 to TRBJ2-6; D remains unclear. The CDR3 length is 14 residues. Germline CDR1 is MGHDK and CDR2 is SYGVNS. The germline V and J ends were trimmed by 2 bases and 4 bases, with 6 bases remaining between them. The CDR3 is CASSEPLGANVLTF. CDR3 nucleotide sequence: TGTGCCAGCAGTGAACCCCTCGGGGCCAACGTCCTGACTTTC.

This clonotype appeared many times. The CDR3 sequence is CATTLPQDYNEQFF. The CDR3 DNA is TGTGCCACCACCCTTCCCCAGGACTACAATGAGCAGTTCTTC. This chain links TRBV15 with TRBJ2-1; D remains unclear. CDR1 and CDR2 from the germline V gene are LNHNV and YYDKDF (reference sequence). The CDR3 has 14 amino acids. V lost 7 bases and J 3 bases, leaving 13 bases between the germline ends.

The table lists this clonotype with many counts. This CDR3 reads CASSLSQVRTDTQYF. CDR3 sequence (DNA): TGCGCCAGCAGCTTGAGCCAGGTCAGGACAGATACGCAGTATTTT. The chain carries TRBV5-1 and TRBJ2-3; no firm D call. The CDR3 is made up of 15 amino acids. Germline assignment: CDR1 SGHRS and CDR2 YFSETQ. The ends were cut back, 1 base at V and 3 bases at J, with 12 bases in the middle.

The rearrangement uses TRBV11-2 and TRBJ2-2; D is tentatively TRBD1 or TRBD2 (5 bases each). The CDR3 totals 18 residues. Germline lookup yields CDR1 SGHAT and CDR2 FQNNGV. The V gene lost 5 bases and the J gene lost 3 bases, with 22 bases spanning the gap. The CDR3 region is CASSPGTPPESDTGELFF. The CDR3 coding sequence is TGTGCCAGCAGCCCCGGGACGCCGCCGGAGTCGGACACCGGGGAGCTGTTTTTT.

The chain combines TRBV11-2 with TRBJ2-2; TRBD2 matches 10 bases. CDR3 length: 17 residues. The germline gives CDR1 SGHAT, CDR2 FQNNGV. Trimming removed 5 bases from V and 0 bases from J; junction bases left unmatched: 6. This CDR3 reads CASSPGLAITNTGELFF. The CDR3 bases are TGTGCCAGCAGCCCGGGACTAGCGATAACGAACACCGGGGAGCTGTTTTTT.

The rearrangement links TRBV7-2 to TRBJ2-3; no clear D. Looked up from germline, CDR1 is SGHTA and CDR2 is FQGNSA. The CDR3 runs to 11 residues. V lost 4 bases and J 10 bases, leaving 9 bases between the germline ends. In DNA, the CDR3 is TGTGCCAGCAGCTATAAGCTACCGCAGTATTTT. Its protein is CASSYKLPQYF.

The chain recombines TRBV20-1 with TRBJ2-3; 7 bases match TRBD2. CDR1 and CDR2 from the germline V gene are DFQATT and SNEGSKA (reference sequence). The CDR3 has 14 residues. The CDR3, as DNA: TGCAGGGGGGGGAGCGGGGTTAGCACAGATACGCAGTATTTT. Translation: CRGGSGVSTDTQYF.

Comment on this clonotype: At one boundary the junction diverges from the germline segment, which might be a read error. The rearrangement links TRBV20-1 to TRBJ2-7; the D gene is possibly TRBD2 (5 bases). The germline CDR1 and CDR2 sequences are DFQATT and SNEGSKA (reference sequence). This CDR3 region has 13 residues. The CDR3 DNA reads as TGCAGTGCTAGTCGGGCCATAGACTACAAGCAGTACTTC. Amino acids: CSASRAIDYKQYF.

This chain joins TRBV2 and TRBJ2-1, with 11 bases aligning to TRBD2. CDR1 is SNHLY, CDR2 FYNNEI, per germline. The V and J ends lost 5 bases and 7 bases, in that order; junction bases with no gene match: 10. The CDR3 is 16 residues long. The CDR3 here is CASSPSLASGRNEQFF. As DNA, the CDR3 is TGTGCCAGCAGTCCTAGCTTGGCTAGCGGGAGGAATGAGCAGTTCTTC.

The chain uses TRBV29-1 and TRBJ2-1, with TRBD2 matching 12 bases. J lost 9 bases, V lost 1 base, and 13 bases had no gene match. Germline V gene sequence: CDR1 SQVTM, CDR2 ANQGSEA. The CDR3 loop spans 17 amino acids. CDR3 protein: CSVEASGLAGLGGEQFF. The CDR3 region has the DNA TGCAGCGTTGAAGCGTCTGGACTAGCGGGATTAGGGGGTGAGCAGTTCTTC.

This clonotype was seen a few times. The CDR3 bases are TGTGCCAGCAGTTTATACCCCCGGGACTACATCCTAACCACAGATACGCAGTATTTT. Encoded protein: CASSLYPRDYILTTDTQYF. The V and J genes are TRBV27 and TRBJ2-3, with 7 bases matching TRBD2. This CDR3 has 19 residues. CDR1 and CDR2 from the germline V gene are MNHEY and SMNVEV (reference sequence). V lost 1 base and J lost 2; bases outside the gene matches: 15.

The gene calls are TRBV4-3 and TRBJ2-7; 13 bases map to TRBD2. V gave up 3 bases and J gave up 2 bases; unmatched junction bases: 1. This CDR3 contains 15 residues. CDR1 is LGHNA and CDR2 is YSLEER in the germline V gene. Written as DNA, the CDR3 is TGCGCCAGCAGCCATGGACTAGCGGGAGCCTACGAGCAGTACTTC. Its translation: CASSHGLAGAYEQYF.

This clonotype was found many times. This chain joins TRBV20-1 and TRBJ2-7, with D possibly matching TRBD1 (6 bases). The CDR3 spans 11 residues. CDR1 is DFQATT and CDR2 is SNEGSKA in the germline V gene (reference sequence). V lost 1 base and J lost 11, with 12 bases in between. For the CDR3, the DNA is TGCAGTGCTAGAGTGGGGGCCGCCAAGTACTTC. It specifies CSARVGAAKYF.

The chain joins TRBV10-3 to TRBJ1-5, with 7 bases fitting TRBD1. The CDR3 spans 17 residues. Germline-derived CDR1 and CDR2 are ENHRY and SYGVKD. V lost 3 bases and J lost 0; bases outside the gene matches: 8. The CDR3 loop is CAISERGTEYSNQPQHF. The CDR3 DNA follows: TGTGCCATCAGTGAACGAGGGACAGAGTATAGCAATCAGCCCCAGCATTTT.

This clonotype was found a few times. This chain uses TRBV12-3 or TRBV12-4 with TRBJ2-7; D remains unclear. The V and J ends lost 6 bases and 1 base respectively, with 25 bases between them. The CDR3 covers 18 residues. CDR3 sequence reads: CASSSGEGQAIRSYEQYF. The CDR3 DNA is TGTGCCAGCAGCTCGGGCGAAGGGCAGGCTATTAGGTCCTACGAGCAGTACTTC.

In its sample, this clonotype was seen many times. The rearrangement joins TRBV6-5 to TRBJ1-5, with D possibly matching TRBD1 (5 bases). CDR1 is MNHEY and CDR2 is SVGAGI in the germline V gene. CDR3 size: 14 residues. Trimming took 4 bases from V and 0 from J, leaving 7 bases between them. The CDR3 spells CASSWTLSNQPQHF. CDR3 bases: TGTGCCAGCAGTTGGACACTTAGCAATCAGCCCCAGCATTTT.

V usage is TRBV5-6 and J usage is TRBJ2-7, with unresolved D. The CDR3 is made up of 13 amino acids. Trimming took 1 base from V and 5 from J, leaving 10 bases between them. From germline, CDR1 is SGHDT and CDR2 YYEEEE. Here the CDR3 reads CASSLLGWDEQYF. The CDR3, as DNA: TGTGCCAGCAGCTTGCTGGGGTGGGACGAGCAGTACTTC.

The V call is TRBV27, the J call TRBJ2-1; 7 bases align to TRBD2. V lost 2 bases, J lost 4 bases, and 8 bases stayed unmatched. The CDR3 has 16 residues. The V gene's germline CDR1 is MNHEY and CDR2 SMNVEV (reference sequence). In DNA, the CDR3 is TGTGCCAGCAGTTTAGGGGTAGCGGGTGGATACAATGAGCAGTTCTTC. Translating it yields CASSLGVAGGYNEQFF.

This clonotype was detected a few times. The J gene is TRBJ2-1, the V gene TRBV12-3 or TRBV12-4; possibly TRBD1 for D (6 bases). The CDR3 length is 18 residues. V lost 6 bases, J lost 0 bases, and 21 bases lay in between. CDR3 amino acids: CASRTGTRKSDSYNEQFF. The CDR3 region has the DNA TGTGCCAGCAGGACCGGGACACGCAAGTCGGACTCCTACAATGAGCAGTTCTTC.

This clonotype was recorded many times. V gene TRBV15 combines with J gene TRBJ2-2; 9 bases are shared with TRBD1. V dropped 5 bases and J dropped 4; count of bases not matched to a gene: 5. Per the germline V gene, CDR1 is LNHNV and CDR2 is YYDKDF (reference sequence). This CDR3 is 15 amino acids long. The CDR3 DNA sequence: TGTGCCACCAGCCGGGGGACAGGGACCACCGGGGAGCTGTTTTTT. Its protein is CATSRGTGTTGELFF.

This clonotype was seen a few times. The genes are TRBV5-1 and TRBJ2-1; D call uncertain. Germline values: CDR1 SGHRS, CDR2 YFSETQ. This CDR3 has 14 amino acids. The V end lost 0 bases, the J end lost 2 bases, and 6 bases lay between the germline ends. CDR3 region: CASSLGAAYNEQFF. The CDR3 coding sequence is TGCGCCAGCAGCTTGGGGGCCGCCTACAATGAGCAGTTCTTC.

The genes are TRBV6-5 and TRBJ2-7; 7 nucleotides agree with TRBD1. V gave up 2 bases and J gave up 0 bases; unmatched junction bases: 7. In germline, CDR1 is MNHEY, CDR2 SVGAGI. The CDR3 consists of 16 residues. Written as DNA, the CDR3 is TGTGCCAGCAGTTACCCCACAGGGGCCCCCTCCTACGAGCAGTACTTC. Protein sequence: CASSYPTGAPSYEQYF.

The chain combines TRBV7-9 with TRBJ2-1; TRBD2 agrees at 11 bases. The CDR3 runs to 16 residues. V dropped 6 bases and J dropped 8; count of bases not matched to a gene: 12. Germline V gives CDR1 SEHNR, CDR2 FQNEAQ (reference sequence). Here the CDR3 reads CASSLAIAGGGDEQFF. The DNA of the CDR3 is TGTGCCAGCAGTCTCGCAATAGCGGGAGGGGGGGATGAGCAGTTCTTC.

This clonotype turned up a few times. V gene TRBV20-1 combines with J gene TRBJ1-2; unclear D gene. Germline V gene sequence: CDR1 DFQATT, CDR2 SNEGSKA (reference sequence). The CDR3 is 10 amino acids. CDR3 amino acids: CSPGYYGYTF. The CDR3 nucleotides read TGCAGCCCCGGATACTATGGCTACACCTTC.

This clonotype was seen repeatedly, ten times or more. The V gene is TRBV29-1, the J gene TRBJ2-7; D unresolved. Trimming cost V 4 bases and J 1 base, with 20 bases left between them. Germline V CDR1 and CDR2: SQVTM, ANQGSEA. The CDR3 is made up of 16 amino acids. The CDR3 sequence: CSVVTLVLLGSYEQYF. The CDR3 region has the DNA TGCAGCGTTGTGACCCTTGTCCTGTTGGGGTCCTACGAGCAGTACTTC.

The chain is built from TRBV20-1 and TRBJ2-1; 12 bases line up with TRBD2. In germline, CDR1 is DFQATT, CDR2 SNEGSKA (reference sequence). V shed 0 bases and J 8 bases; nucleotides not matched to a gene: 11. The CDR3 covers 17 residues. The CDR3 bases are TGCAGTGCTAGAGATGCTAGCGGGAGGGCCTCTCGGGATGAGCAGTTCTTC. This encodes CSARDASGRASRDEQFF.

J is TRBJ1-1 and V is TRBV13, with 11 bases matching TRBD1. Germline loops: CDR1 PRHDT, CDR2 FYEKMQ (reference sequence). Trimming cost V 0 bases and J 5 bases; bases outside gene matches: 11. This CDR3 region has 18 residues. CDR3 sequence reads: CASSLGWWTGGEGTEAFF. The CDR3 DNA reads TGTGCCAGCAGCTTAGGGTGGTGGACAGGGGGCGAAGGAACTGAAGCTTTCTTT.